Listed below are T cell receptor beta chains from one sample, sequenced in a study of blood T cells in healthy people across ages. Each CDR3 protein gets one entry after TCRdb re-called the 5' RACE reads with MiXCR. The sample consists of hundreds of thousands of distinct CDR3 sequences, roughly 60% of them appearing once. Sequencing used blood. Source of these receptors: a man younger than 40 in good health. Each CDR3 is given with its conserved first and last residue. A D gene is named only where the DNA matches it firmly. Clone size is given for some rows only: seen once, a few or many times, or a class if the clone is expanded.

D	size	J	length	V	DNA	CDR3
NA	NA	TRBJ2-1	13	TRBV7-2	TGTGCCAGCAGTTTTTCACAGTACAATGAGCAGTTCTTC	CASSFSQYNEQFF
NA	few	TRBJ1-2	11	TRBV29-1	TGCAGCGTTGTTACCTCCACCGGCTACACCTTC	CSVVTSTGYTF
TRBD1	few	TRBJ1-2	14	TRBV28	TGTGCCAGCACCTTGACAGGGGGAGGCTATGGCTACACCTTC	CASTLTGGGYGYTF
TRBD1	NA	TRBJ2-7	16	TRBV28	TGTGCCAGCAGTTCAACCGGGACAGGGCTATCCTACGAGCAGTACTTC	CASSSTGTGLSYEQYF
TRBD1	few	TRBJ1-2	14	TRBV10-3	TGTGCCGTCGCAGGAGGGGGCAGTGAGAATGGCTACACCTTC	CAVAGGGSENGYTF
TRBD1	NA	TRBJ1-2	16	TRBV6-9	TGTGCCAGCAGTCGCCGGGACAGCCCACCCCTGTATGGCTACACCTTC	CASSRRDSPPLYGYTF
NA	NA	TRBJ1-5	16	TRBV5-5	TGTGCCAGCAGCTTGTCGGCAGGGGTAAAGGGTCAGCCCCAGCATTTT	CASSLSAGVKGQPQHF
TRBD1	few	TRBJ2-4	13	TRBV6-2/TRBV6-3	TGTGCCAGCAAGGCACAGGGGTGGAACATTCAGTACTTC	CASKAQGWNIQYF
NA	once	TRBJ1-2	11	TRBV27	TGTGCCAGCAGGGACATGGGTGGCTACACCTTC	CASRDMGGYTF
NA	NA	TRBJ2-1	16	TRBV11-1	TGTGCCAGCAGCAAACGGACTGGGACCCTGAACAATGAGCAGTTCTTC	CASSKRTGTLNNEQFF
NA	NA	TRBJ2-3	14	TRBV29-1	TGCAGCGTTGAGTTTGGACTAAATACGGATACGCAGTATTTT	CSVEFGLNTDTQYF
TRBD2	NA	TRBJ2-1	17	TRBV4-3	TGCGCCAGCAGCCAAGGACTCAAAGCGGGAACCTACAATGAGCAGTTCTTC	CASSQGLKAGTYNEQFF
TRBD2	NA	TRBJ2-7	14	TRBV5-5	TGTGCCAGCAGCACTGGACTAGCGGCAGAAACCCAGTACTTC	CASSTGLAAETQYF
NA	few	TRBJ2-1	15	TRBV28	TGTGCCAGTGTGGTGGAGGGCGGGTCCTACAATGAGCAGTTCTTC	CASVVEGGSYNEQFF
NA	few	TRBJ2-5	16	TRBV20-1	TGCAGTGCTAGAGGGTCGGGCAGGGCGAGGTTTGAGACCCAGTACTTC	CSARGSGRARFETQYF
TRBD1	NA	TRBJ1-2	14	TRBV3-1	TGTGCCAGCACCCCCACGGGACAGATCTATGGCTACACCTTC	CASTPTGQIYGYTF
NA	many	TRBJ2-5	16	TRBV29-1	TGCAGCGTTGATCCGTGGTTGGGAGAGGGGTTGGAGACCCAGTACTTC	CSVDPWLGEGLETQYF
NA	once	TRBJ2-1	14	TRBV6-2/TRBV6-3	TGTGCCAGCAGAAGAGCGGACTCCTACAATGAGCAGTTCTTC	CASRRADSYNEQFF
TRBD1	NA	TRBJ2-5	15	TRBV11-2	TGTGCCAGCAGCTCGGCGACAGGGCTAATAGATCAGCAGTACTTC	CASSSATGLIDQQYF
NA	few	TRBJ2-1	17	TRBV21-1	TGTGCCAGCAGCGCAGGGGGCACTCCCCATCGATACAATGAGCAGTTCTTC	CASSAGGTPHRYNEQFF
TRBD2	NA	TRBJ2-7	18	TRBV7-2	TGTGCCAGCAGCTTCCGACTAGCGGGGGAGGTTCGGTGGGACGAGCAGTACTTC	CASSFRLAGEVRWDEQYF
NA	few	TRBJ1-5	14	TRBV27	TGTGCCAGCAGCCCCCGGGTTAGTAATCAGCCCCAGCATTTT	CASSPRVSNQPQHF
TRBD2	few	TRBJ2-1	18	TRBV11-3	TGTGCCAGCAGCTTAGATCAGGGCGGGAGTACCGAATACAATGAGCAGTTCTTC	CASSLDQGGSTEYNEQFF
NA	NA	TRBJ2-1	15	TRBV7-9	TGTGCCAGCAGCTTAACAGTTTTGGCTTACAATGAGCAGTTCTTC	CASSLTVLAYNEQFF
NA	many	TRBJ2-5	11	TRBV5-6	TGTGCCAGCAGCTCATCTGAGACCCAGTACTTC	CASSSSETQYF
TRBD2	NA	TRBJ2-4	13	TRBV7-2	TGTGCCAGCAGCGAAGTTAGCGGGGTTGGGCAGTACTTC	CASSEVSGVGQYF
NA	NA	TRBJ2-6	18	TRBV7-2	TGTGCCAGCAGCTTAGATTCCTTTCCAGGGGCTGGGGCCAACGTCCTGACTTTC	CASSLDSFPGAGANVLTF
TRBD1	NA	TRBJ1-2	14	TRBV6-6	TGTGCCAGCAGTTACAGGGGACAGGGAGATGGCTACACCTTC	CASSYRGQGDGYTF
TRBD1	NA	TRBJ1-2	15	TRBV6-6	TGTGCCAGCAGTACCCAACCCGGACAGGGCCTTGGCTACACCTTC	CASSTQPGQGLGYTF
TRBD2	NA	TRBJ2-3	14	TRBV20-1	TGCAGTGCTAGAGTGGTTAGCGGGACGGATACGCAGTATTTT	CSARVVSGTDTQYF
TRBD1	NA	TRBJ2-4	14	TRBV4-3	TGCGCCAGCAGCCAAGACGACAGGGGGCAAGATCAGTACTTC	CASSQDDRGQDQYF
NA	NA	TRBJ2-7	15	TRBV20-1	TGCAGTGCTAGGTACCCCTATCAGGAGACCTACGAGCAGTACTTC	CSARYPYQETYEQYF
NA	NA	TRBJ2-7	11	TRBV6-2/TRBV6-3	TGTGCCAGCAGTTCCCCCCCACAGCAGTACTTC	CASSSPPQQYF
NA	NA	TRBJ2-3	15	TRBV4-3	TGCGCCAGCAGCCAAGATGTCTGGATCACAGATACGCAGTATTTT	CASSQDVWITDTQYF
NA	NA	TRBJ1-1	12	TRBV20-1	TGCAGTGCTAAGAGGAGCAACACTGAAGCTTTCTTT	CSAKRSNTEAFF
TRBD2	many	TRBJ2-7	15	TRBV4-1	TGCGCCAGCAGCCTCAAGGGTCCGGGGGGGTACGAGCAGTACTTC	CASSLKGPGGYEQYF
TRBD2	NA	TRBJ2-3	16	TRBV4-3	TGCGCCAGCAGCCAAGAAGGAGCGGGGGATGCAGATACGCAGTATTTT	CASSQEGAGDADTQYF
NA	NA	TRBJ2-5	16	TRBV11-1	TGTGCCAGCCGACCCAAAAACCAAGTATTTATGGAGACCCAGTACTTC	CASRPKNQVFMETQYF
NA	few	TRBJ2-1	11	TRBV20-1	TGCAGTGCTAAATTTAGCGGCGAGCAGTTCTTC	CSAKFSGEQFF
NA	once	TRBJ2-2	12	TRBV29-1	TGCAGCGTTGAGAGGGGCACCGGGGAGCTGTTTTTT	CSVERGTGELFF
NA	NA	TRBJ2-7	13	TRBV12-3/TRBV12-4	TGTGCCAGCAGTGCCGATGGGCCTTTGGAGCAGTACTTC	CASSADGPLEQYF
NA	NA	TRBJ2-1	13	TRBV6-2/TRBV6-3	TGTGCCAGCAGTCAGCCGCCTTACAATGAGCAGTTCTTC	CASSQPPYNEQFF
NA	once	TRBJ2-7	14	TRBV5-1	TGCGCCAGCAGCTTGGGACAGGAGGGGGTCGAGCAGTACTTC	CASSLGQEGVEQYF
NA	many	TRBJ2-3	13	TRBV29-1	TGCAGCGTTGATGCGGGGATGGCAGATACGCAGTATTTT	CSVDAGMADTQYF
NA	once	TRBJ1-5	15	TRBV4-3	TGCGCCAGCAGCCAAGAGAGGACACACTATCAGCCCCAGCATTTT	CASSQERTHYQPQHF
TRBD2	few	TRBJ2-7	15	TRBV12-3/TRBV12-4	TGTGCCAGCAGCCGGAGCGGGGGGCGCTACAATGAGCAGTACTTC	CASSRSGGRYNEQYF
NA	few	TRBJ2-1	12	TRBV7-2	TGTGCCAGCAGCACCCCCGGGGCAAGGCAGTTCTTC	CASSTPGARQFF